The 6 T cell receptor beta chains in this list originate from one sample, sequenced in a study of T cell repertoires in cytomegalovirus infection. From the reads, TCRdb called clonotypes with MiXCR, one entry per CDR3 protein. This repertoire shows under 50,000 distinct CDR3 sequences, 20% found once; its top ten account for about 18%. These receptors' targets are unknown. Material: PBMCs, sequenced either directly or after in vitro stimulation (not recorded which). The receptors were gathered from a human donor in good health (CMV status not recorded). Some clones in this sample may be carry-over from other donors' samples.

This clonotype occurred many times. The CDR3: CASRSDRGDQPQHF. The CDR3 bases are TGTGCCAGCAGGTCGGACAGGGGCGACCAGCCCCAGCATTTT. The chain links TRBV27 to TRBJ1-5, with 9 positions matching TRBD1. The germline V gene has CDR1 MNHEY and CDR2 SMNVEV (reference sequence). This CDR3 is built from 14 residues. V was clipped by 6 bases and J by 7 bases; unmatched bases: 7.

This clonotype was seen ten or more times. This chain joins TRBV7-8 and TRBJ2-7, with D uncertain. The CDR3 loop spans 15 amino acids. Trimming pared 4 bases from V and 3 bases from J, leaving 16 bases between. Germline loops: CDR1 SGHVS, CDR2 FQNEAQ. In DNA, the CDR3 is TGTGCCAGCAGCTACAGAACGTCAAGGATCTACGAGCAGTACTTC. Translation gives CASSYRTSRIYEQYF.

This clonotype came up a few times. The chain couples TRBV19 to TRBJ2-2; D is ambiguous. V was pared by 3 bases and J by 0 bases, with 5 bases between. Per the germline V gene, CDR1 is LNHDA and CDR2 is SQIVND (reference sequence). CDR3 length equals 14 residues. CDR3 protein: CASSIGPNTGELFF. DNA for the CDR3: TGTGCCAGTAGTATCGGGCCGAACACCGGGGAGCTGTTTTTT.

This clonotype was recorded at least ten times. The rearrangement links TRBV19 to TRBJ2-1, with 9 bases identical to TRBD2. V lost 1 base to trimming and J lost 15 bases; unmatched junction nucleotides: 22. The germline gives CDR1 LNHDA, CDR2 SQIVND (reference sequence). The length of the CDR3 is 18 residues. CDR3 DNA sequence: TGTGCCAGTAGTATAGTGTCGGCGGGGGGGCATCTAGTTAGAGACGTGTTCTTC. Translation: CASSIVSAGGHLVRDVFF.

This clonotype was detected ten times or more. The chain combines TRBV28 with TRBJ1-3, with a weak D call TRBD1 (6 bases). V lost 3 bases to trimming and J lost 4 bases, with 10 bases between them. The germline gives CDR1 MDHEN, CDR2 SYDVKM. This CDR3 region has 14 residues. The CDR3 protein is CASSLAGAGNTIYF. The CDR3, as DNA: TGTGCCAGCAGTTTGGCAGGGGCAGGAAACACCATATATTTT.

This clonotype was picked up a small number of times. DNA for the CDR3: TGTGCCAGTTTCGGGACAGGCGATCAGCCCCAGCATTTT. Translating gives CASFGTGDQPQHF. V gene TRBV19 combines with J gene TRBJ1-5; 8 bases are shared with TRBD1. The CDR3 extends over 13 amino acids. Trimming cost V 8 bases and J 5 bases; bases outside gene matches: 5. Germline CDR1 reads LNHDA; CDR2 reads SQIVND (reference sequence).